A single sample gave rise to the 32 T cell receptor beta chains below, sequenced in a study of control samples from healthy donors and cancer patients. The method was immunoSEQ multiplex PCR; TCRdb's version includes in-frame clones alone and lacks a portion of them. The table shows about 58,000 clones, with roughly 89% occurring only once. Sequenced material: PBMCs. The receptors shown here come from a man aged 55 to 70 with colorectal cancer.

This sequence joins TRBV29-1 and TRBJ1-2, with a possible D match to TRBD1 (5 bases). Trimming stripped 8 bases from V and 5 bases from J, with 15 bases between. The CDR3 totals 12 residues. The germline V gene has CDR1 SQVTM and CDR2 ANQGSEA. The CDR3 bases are TGCAGCATATACAGGTGGGGGTATGGCTACACCTTC. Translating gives CSIYRWGYGYTF. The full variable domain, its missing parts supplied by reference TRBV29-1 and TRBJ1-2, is SAVISQKPSRDICQRGTSLTIQCQVDSQVTMMFWYRQQPGQSLTLIATANQGSEATYESGFVIDKFPISRPNLTFSTLTVSNMSPEDSSIYLCSIYRWGYGYTFGSGTRLTVV.

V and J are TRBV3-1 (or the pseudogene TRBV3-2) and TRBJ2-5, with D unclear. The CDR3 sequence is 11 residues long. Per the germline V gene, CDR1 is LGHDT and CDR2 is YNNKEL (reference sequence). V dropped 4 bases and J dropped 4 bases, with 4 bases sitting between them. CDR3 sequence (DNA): TGTGCCAGCAGCCTTCTAGAGACCCAGTACTTC. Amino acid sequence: CASSLLETQYF.

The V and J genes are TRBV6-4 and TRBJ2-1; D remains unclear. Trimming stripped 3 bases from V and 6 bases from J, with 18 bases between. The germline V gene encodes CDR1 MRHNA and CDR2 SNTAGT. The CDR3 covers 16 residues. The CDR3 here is CASSEMWTPQGNEQFF. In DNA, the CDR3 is TGTGCCAGCAGTGAAATGTGGACCCCCCAAGGCAATGAGCAGTTCTTC.

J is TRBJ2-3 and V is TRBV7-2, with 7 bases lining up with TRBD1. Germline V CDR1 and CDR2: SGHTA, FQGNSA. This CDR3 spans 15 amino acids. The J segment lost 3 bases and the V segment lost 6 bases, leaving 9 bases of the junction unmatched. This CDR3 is CASRRHRGDTDTQYF. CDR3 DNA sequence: TGTGCCAGCAGGCGTCACAGGGGTGATACAGATACGCAGTATTTT.

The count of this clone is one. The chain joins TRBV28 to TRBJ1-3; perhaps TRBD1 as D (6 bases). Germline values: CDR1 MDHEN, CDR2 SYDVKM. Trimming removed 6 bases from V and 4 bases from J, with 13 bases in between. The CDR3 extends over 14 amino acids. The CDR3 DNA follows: TGTGCCAGCAGGGGGGCAGGGCGAGGAAACACCATATATTTT. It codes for CASRGAGRGNTIYF.

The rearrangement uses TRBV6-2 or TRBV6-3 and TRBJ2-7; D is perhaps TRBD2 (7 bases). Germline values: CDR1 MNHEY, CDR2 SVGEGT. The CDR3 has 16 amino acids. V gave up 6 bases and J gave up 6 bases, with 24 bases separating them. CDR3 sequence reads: CASSRFDTRGASEQYF. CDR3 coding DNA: TGTGCCAGCAGCCGCTTTGACACCCGGGGGGCGTCCGAGCAGTACTTC.

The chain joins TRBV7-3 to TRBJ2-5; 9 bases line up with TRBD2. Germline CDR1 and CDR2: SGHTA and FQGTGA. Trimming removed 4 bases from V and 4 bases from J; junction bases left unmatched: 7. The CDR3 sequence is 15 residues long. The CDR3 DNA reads TGTGCCAGCAGCTCGCGGGGGGGCCAAGGAGAGACCCAGTACTTC. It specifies CASSSRGGQGETQYF.

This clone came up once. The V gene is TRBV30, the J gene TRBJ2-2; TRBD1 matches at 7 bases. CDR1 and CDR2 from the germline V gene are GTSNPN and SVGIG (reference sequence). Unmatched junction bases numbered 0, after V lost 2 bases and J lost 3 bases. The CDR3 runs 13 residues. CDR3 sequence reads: CAWSTGDTGELFF. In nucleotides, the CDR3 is TGTGCCTGGAGTACAGGGGACACCGGGGAGCTGTTTTTT.

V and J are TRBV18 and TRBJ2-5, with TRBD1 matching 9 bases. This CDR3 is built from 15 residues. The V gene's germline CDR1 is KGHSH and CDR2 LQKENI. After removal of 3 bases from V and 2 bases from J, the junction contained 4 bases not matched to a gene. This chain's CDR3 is CASSPPDRGQETQYF. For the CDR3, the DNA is TGTGCCAGCTCACCGCCGGACAGGGGACAAGAGACCCAGTACTTC.

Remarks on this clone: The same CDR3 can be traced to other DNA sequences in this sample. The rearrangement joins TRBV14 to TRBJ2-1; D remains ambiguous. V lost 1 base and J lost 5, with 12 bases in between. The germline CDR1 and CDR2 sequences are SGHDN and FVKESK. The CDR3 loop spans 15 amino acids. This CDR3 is CASSQGLGRNNEQFF. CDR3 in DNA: TGTGCCAGCAGCCAAGGGTTAGGACGGAACAATGAGCAGTTCTTC. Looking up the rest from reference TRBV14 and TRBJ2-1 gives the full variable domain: EAGVTQFPSHSVIEKGQTVTLRCDPISGHDNLYWYRRVMGKEIKFLLHFVKESKQDESGMPNNRFLAERTGGTYSTLKVQPAELEDSGVYFCASSQGLGRNNEQFFGPGTRLTVL.

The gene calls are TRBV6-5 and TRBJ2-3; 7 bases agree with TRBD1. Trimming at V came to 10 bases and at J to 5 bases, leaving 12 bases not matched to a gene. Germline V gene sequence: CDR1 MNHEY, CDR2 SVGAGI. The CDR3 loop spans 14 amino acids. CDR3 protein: CATRGARGLDTQYF. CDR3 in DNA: TGTGCCACCCGGGGAGCGAGGGGGCTAGATACGCAGTATTTT.

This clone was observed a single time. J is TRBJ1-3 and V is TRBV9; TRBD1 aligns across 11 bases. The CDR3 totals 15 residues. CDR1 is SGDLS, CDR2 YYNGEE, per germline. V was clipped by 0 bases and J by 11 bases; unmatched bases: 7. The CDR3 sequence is CASSVEGQGVSAIYF. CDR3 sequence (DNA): TGTGCCAGCAGCGTAGAGGGACAGGGGGTATCTGCCATATATTTT. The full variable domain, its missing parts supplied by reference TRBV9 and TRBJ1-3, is DSGVTQTPKHLITATGQRVTLRCSPRSGDLSVYWYQQSLDQGLQFLIQYYNGEERAKGNILERFSAQQFPDLHSELNLSSLELGDSALYFCASSVEGQGVSAIYFGEGSWLTVV.

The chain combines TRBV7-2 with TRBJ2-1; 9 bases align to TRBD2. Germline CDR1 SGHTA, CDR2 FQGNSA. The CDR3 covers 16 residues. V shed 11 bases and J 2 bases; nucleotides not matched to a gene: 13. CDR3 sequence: CASQRRSGGAYNEQFF. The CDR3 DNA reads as TGTGCCTCCCAGAGGCGTAGCGGGGGCGCCTACAATGAGCAGTTCTTC.

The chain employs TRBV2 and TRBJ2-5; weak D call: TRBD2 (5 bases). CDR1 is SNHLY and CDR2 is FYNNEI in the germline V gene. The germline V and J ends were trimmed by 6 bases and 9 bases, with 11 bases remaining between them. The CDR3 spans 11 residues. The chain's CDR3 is CASSPTRSQYF. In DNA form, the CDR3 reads TGTGCCAGCAGCCCCACTAGATCCCAGTACTTC. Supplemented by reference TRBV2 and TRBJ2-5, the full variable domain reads EPEVTQTPSHQVTQMGQEVILRCVPISNHLYFYWYRQILGQKVEFLVSFYNNEISEKSEIFDDQFSVERPDGSNFTLKIRSTKLEDSAMYFCASSPTRSQYFGPGTRLLVL.

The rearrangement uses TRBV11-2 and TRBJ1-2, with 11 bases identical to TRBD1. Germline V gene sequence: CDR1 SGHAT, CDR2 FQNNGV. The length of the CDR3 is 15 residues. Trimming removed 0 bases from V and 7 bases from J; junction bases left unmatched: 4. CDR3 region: CASSLDRGTGGGYTF. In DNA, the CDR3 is TGTGCCAGCAGCTTAGATCGGGGGACAGGGGGTGGCTACACCTTC.

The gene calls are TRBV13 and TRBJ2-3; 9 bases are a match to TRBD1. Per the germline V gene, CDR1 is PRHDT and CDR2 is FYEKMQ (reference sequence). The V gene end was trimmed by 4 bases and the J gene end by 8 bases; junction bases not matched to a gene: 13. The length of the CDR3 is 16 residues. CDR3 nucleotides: TGTGCCAGCAGCTCCCTTGGCGGGACAGGGCCCGGTACGCAGTATTTT. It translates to CASSSLGGTGPGTQYF.

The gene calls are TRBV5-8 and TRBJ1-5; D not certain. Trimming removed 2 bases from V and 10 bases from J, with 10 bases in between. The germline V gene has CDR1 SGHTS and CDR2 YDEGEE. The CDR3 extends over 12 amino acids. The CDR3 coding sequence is TGTGCCAGCAGCTTTTCCGTTCAACCCCAGCATTTT. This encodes CASSFSVQPQHF.

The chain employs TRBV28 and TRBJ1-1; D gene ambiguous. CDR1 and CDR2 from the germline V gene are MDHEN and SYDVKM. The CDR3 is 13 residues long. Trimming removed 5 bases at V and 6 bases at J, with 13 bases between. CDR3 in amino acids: CASSPHNPPEAFF. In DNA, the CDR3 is TGTGCCAGCAGTCCCCATAACCCCCCTGAAGCTTTCTTT.

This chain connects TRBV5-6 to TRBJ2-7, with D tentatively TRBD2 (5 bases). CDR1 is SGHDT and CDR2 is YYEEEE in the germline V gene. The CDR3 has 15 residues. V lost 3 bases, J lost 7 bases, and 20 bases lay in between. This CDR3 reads CASSWERTRATEQYF. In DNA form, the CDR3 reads TGTGCCAGCAGCTGGGAACGGACTCGAGCTACGGAGCAGTACTTC.

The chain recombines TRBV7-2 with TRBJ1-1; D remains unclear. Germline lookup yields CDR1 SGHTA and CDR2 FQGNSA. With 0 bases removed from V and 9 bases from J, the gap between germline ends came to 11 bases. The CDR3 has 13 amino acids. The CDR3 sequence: CASSLAMETQAFF. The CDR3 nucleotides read TGTGCCAGCAGCTTAGCGATGGAGACTCAAGCTTTCTTT.

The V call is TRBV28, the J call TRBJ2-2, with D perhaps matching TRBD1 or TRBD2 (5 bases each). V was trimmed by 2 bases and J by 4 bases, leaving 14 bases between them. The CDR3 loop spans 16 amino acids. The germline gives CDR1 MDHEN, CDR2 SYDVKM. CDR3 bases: TGTGCCAGCAGTTTAATTGGGGCGGGTAGCACCGGGGAGCTGTTTTTT. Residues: CASSLIGAGSTGELFF. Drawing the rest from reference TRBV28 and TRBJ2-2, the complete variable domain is DVKVTQSSRYLVKRTGEKVFLECVQDMDHENMFWYRQDPGLGLRLIYFSYDVKMKEKGDIPEGYSVSREKKERFSLILESASTNQTSMYLCASSLIGAGSTGELFFGEGSRLTVL.

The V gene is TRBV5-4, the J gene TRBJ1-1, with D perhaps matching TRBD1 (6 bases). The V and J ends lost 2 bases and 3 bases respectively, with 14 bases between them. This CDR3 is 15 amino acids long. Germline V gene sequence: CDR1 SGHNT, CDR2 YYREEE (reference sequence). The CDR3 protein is CASSFGRGGYTEAFF. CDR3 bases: TGTGCCAGCAGCTTTGGCAGGGGAGGGTACACTGAAGCTTTCTTT.

CDR3 residues: CASSSRGVTDTQYF. The CDR3 nucleotides are TGTGCCAGCAGCTCAAGGGGGGTCACAGATACGCAGTATTTT. The chain joins TRBV11-2 to TRBJ2-3; D may match TRBD1 or TRBD2 (6 bases each). Trimming stripped 4 bases from V and 2 bases from J, with 10 bases between. The CDR3 totals 14 residues. CDR1 is SGHAT and CDR2 is FQNNGV in the germline V gene.

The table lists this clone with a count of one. The CDR3 DNA follows: TGTGCTTGGGGACAGGCCAGCTCCTACGAGCAGTACTTC. It encodes CAWGQASSYEQYF. This chain joins TRBV30 and TRBJ2-7, with 8 bases that match TRBD1. Germline V lookup: CDR1 GTSNPN, CDR2 SVGIG (reference sequence). The CDR3 consists of 13 residues.

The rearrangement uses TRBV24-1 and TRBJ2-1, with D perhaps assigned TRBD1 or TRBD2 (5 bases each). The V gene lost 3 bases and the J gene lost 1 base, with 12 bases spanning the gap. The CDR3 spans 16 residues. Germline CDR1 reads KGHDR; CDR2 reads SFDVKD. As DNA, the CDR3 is TGTGCCACCAGTGATCCCCGGGGCGGATCCTACAATGAGCAGTTCTTC. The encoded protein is CATSDPRGGSYNEQFF.

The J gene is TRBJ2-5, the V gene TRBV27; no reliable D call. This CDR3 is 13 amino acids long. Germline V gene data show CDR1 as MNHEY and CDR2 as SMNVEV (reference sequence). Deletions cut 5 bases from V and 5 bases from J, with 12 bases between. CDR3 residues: CASSPRLGETQYF. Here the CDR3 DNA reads TGTGCCAGCAGTCCGCGATTGGGGGAGACCCAGTACTTC.

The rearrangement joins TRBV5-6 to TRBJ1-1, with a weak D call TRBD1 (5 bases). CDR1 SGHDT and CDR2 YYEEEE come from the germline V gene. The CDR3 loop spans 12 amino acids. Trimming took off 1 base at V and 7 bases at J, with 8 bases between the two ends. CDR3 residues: CASSLWQGEAFF. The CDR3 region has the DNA TGTGCCAGCAGCTTGTGGCAGGGTGAAGCTTTCTTT.

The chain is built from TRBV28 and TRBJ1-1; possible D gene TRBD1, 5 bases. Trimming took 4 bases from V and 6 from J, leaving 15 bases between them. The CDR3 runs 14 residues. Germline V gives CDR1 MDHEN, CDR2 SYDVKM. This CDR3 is CASSWFKGRAEAFF. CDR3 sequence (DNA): TGTGCCAGCAGTTGGTTTAAGGGGCGTGCTGAAGCTTTCTTT. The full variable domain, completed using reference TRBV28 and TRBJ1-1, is DVKVTQSSRYLVKRTGEKVFLECVQDMDHENMFWYRQDPGLGLRLIYFSYDVKMKEKGDIPEGYSVSREKKERFSLILESASTNQTSMYLCASSWFKGRAEAFFGQGTRLTVV.

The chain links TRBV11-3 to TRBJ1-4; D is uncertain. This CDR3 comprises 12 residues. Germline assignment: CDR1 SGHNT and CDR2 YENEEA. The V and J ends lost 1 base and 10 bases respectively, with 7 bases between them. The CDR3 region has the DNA TGTGCCAGCAGCTTAGTTGCGGCAAAACTGTTTTTT. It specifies CASSLVAAKLFF. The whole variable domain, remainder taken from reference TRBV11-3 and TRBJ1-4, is EAGVVQSPRYKIIEKKQPVAFWCNPISGHNTLYWYLQNLGQGPELLIRYENEEAVDDSQLPKDRFSAERLKGVDSTLKIQPAELGDSAVYLCASSLVAAKLFFGSGTQLSVL.

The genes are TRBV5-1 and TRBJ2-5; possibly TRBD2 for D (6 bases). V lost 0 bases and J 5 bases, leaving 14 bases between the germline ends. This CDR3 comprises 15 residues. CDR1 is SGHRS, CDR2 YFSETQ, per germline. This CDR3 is CASSLEQRAGETQYF. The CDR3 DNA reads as TGCGCCAGCAGCTTGGAACAGCGGGCGGGTGAGACCCAGTACTTC.

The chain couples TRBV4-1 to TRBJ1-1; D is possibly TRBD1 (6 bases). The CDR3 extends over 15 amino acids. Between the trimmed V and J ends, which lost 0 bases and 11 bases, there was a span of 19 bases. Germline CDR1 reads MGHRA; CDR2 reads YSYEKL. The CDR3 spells CASSQDSTRGWGAFF. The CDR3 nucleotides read TGCGCCAGCAGCCAAGATTCAACCAGGGGTTGGGGGGCTTTCTTT.

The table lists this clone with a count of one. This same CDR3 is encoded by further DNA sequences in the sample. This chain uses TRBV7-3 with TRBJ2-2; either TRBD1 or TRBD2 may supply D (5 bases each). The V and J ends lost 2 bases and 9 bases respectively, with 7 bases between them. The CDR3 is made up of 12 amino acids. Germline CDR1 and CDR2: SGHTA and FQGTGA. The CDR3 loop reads CASSLGGRELFF. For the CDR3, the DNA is TGTGCCAGCAGCTTAGGGGGTCGGGAGCTGTTTTTT.